These 8 T cell receptor beta chains were all obtained from the same sample, sequenced in a study of T cell responses to AZD1222 COVID-19 vaccine. The repertoire was sequenced with immunoSEQ multiplex PCR; TCRdb's copy has only in-frame clones and lacks some. The sample carries 150,000 to 200,000 clones, roughly nine tenths recorded once. The starting material was peripheral blood, obtained 28 days after the second AZD1222 dose. Receptors were obtained from an adult who received the AZD1222 COVID-19 vaccine.

The rearrangement joins TRBV20-1 to TRBJ1-1, with D hard to call. Germline V gives CDR1 DFQATT, CDR2 SNEGSKA (reference sequence). Trimming stripped 1 base from V and 7 bases from J, with 7 bases between. The length of the CDR3 is 11 residues. The CDR3 DNA follows: TGCAGTGCTAGAGCCCGGAATGAAGCTTTCTTT. Translation: CSARARNEAFF.

The chain recombines TRBV19 with TRBJ2-5; the D gene is possibly TRBD1 (7 bases). Germline V gene sequence: CDR1 LNHDA, CDR2 SQIVND (reference sequence). The CDR3 covers 14 residues. V was cut by 2 bases and J by 7 bases, with 14 bases left in between. The CDR3 sequence: CASSIQGGGGTQYF. CDR3 in DNA: TGTGCCAGTAGTATACAGGGGGGCGGTGGGACCCAGTACTTC. The variable domain in full, with the rest retrieved from reference TRBV19 and TRBJ2-5, is DGGITQSPKYLFRKEGQNVTLSCEQNLNHDAMYWYRQDPGQGLRLIYYSQIVNDFQKGDIAEGYSVSREKKESFPLTVTSAQKNPTAFYLCASSIQGGGGTQYFGPGTRLLVL.

This clone is a singleton in its sample. J is TRBJ2-1 and V is TRBV19, with D perhaps TRBD2 (6 bases). Per germline, CDR1 LNHDA and CDR2 SQIVND (reference sequence). The CDR3 loop spans 14 amino acids. V was clipped by 6 bases and J by 2 bases, with 11 bases between them. DNA for the CDR3: TGTGCCAGTAGGCCGAGACTAGCCTACAATGAGCAGTTCTTC. Its translation: CASRPRLAYNEQFF.

The J gene is TRBJ1-1, the V gene TRBV5-6, with a weak D call TRBD1 (5 bases). The CDR3 length is 15 residues. The germline gives CDR1 SGHDT, CDR2 YYEEEE. Trimming pared 0 bases from V and 5 bases from J, leaving 14 bases between. CDR3 in amino acids: CASSLVRGRGTEAFF. In DNA, the CDR3 is TGTGCCAGCAGCTTGGTGAGGGGCCGGGGAACTGAAGCTTTCTTT.

This sequence joins TRBV7-2 and TRBJ2-3; D ambiguous. V lost 2 bases and J lost 0, with 15 bases in between. Germline assignment: CDR1 SGHTA and CDR2 FQGNSA. The CDR3 is 17 amino acids. CDR3: CASSLLERLSSTDTQYF. DNA for the CDR3: TGTGCCAGCAGCTTATTGGAGAGGCTTTCTAGCACAGATACGCAGTATTTT.

The CDR3 here is CAISESREQYF. The CDR3 DNA reads as TGTGCCATCAGTGAGTCTAGGGAGCAGTACTTC. This chain joins TRBV10-3 and TRBJ2-7; D remains unclear. Trimming left V 0 bases short and J 7 bases short, with 4 bases between. Germline lookup yields CDR1 ENHRY and CDR2 SYGVKD. The CDR3 has 11 residues.

This clone was detected once. V is TRBV19 and J is TRBJ2-1; D is perhaps TRBD1 (6 bases). Germline CDR1 LNHDA, CDR2 SQIVND (reference sequence). The CDR3 sequence is 13 residues long. The V and J ends lost 8 bases and 6 bases respectively, with 14 bases between them. In DNA form, the CDR3 reads TGTGCCAGTCAAACAGGGTTTGGCAATGAGCAGTTCTTC. Its protein product is CASQTGFGNEQFF.

The rearrangement joins TRBV7-9 to TRBJ1-2; D is perhaps TRBD1 (6 bases). V lost 5 bases and J 8 bases, leaving 15 bases between the germline ends. Germline CDR1 reads SEHNR; CDR2 reads FQNEAQ (reference sequence). The CDR3 runs to 13 residues. In DNA form, the CDR3 reads TGTGCCAGCAGCCACAGGGAGGTGAGAGGCTACACCTTC. Protein: CASSHREVRGYTF.